The 23 T cell receptor beta chains below were found in one sample sequenced in a study of beta chain features in type 1 diabetes. Sequencing targeted expressed TCRB transcripts, as all isolated RNA had been reverse transcribed. Libraries were prepared by immunoSEQ multiplex PCR; TCRdb keeps only in-frame clonotypes and omits some of them. Of 250,000 to 350,000 clones listed, roughly 15% are singletons. The sample consisted of central memory CD4+ T cells from blood. All receptors come from a man younger than 40 in good health.

With regard to this clone: The sample holds other DNA sequences that translate to the same CDR3. The rearrangement links TRBV29-1 to TRBJ2-3; 8 nucleotides line up with TRBD2. The CDR3 totals 14 residues. Trimming removed 6 bases from V and 0 bases from J; junction bases left unmatched: 5. Looked up from germline, CDR1 is SQVTM and CDR2 is ANQGSEA. CDR3 sequence: CSVATSGSTDTQYF. The CDR3 nucleotides are TGCAGCGTCGCAACTAGCGGAAGCACAGATACGCAGTATTTT.

This clone has just a few counts. Its ends do not fully match the called genes, so a read error is possible. The V and J genes are TRBV6-5 and TRBJ1-4; 7 bases are a match to TRBD1. There are 12 residues in the CDR3. Germline lookup yields CDR1 MNHEY and CDR2 SVGAGI. CDR3 in amino acids: CASSYYWTGLVF. The CDR3 nucleotides read TGTGCCAGCAGTTACTACTGGACAGGTTTGGTTTTT.

The chain carries TRBV5-1 and TRBJ2-5; unclear D gene. The CDR3 covers 15 residues. Looked up from germline, CDR1 is SGHRS and CDR2 is YFSETQ. The germline V and J ends were trimmed by 0 bases and 5 bases, with 14 bases remaining between them. This CDR3 reads CASSLAGQVSETQYF. The CDR3 DNA reads TGCGCCAGCAGCTTGGCGGGCCAGGTGTCGGAGACCCAGTACTTC.

The chain links TRBV7-2 to TRBJ2-7, with D possibly matching TRBD2 (6 bases). CDR3 length: 17 residues. V was shortened by 4 bases and J by 2 bases, with 21 bases between the two germline ends. The germline gives CDR1 SGHTA, CDR2 FQGNSA. The CDR3: CASSSPLGGRLAYEQYF. The CDR3 nucleotides read TGTGCCAGCAGCTCCCCCCTCGGGGGTCGGTTAGCCTACGAGCAGTACTTC.

The genes are TRBV4-3 and TRBJ2-7; no definite D call. Between the trimmed V and J ends, which lost 2 bases and 0 bases, there was a span of 8 bases. Per the germline V gene, CDR1 is LGHNA and CDR2 is YSLEER. The CDR3 has 14 amino acids. CDR3 in amino acids: CASSQPTVSYEQYF. The DNA for the CDR3 is TGCGCCAGCAGCCAACCTACAGTCTCCTACGAGCAGTACTTC.

This clone came up a few times. The chain carries TRBV27 and TRBJ2-2; D unresolved. The germline V gene encodes CDR1 MNHEY and CDR2 SMNVEV (reference sequence). The CDR3 consists of 13 residues. Trimming pared 5 bases from V and 7 bases from J, leaving 11 bases between. CDR3 sequence (DNA): TGTGCCAGCAGTCTCCGGGCTGGCGGGGAGCTGTTTTTT. As protein: CASSLRAGGELFF.

This clone appeared a few times. The genes are TRBV5-5 and TRBJ2-5; TRBD2 is a possible D gene (6 bases). The CDR3 runs 13 residues. Trimming removed 4 bases from V and 9 bases from J, with 16 bases in between. Germline CDR1 and CDR2: SGHKS and YYEKEE (reference sequence). In DNA form, the CDR3 reads TGTGCCAGCAGCGGTGAGGGGACTCGGTCCCAGTACTTC. This sequence encodes CASSGEGTRSQYF.

The V gene is TRBV6-6, the J gene TRBJ2-1, with a weak D call TRBD2 (6 bases). V lost 1 base to trimming and J lost 9 bases, with 10 bases between them. CDR3 size: 13 residues. Germline CDR1 and CDR2: MNHNY and SVGAGI (reference sequence). The CDR3 loop reads CASSYFTSSEQFF. CDR3 nucleotides: TGTGCCAGCAGTTACTTTACTAGCTCTGAGCAGTTCTTC.

With regard to this clone: This could be a read error, since a much larger clone is one nucleotide away. The J gene is TRBJ1-1, the V gene TRBV7-2; D ambiguous. This CDR3 has 12 residues. CDR1 and CDR2 from the germline V gene are SGHTA and FQGNSA. V was trimmed by 7 bases and J by 1 base, leaving 7 bases between them. The CDR3 is CASTRQNTEAFF. CDR3 nucleotides: TGTGCCAGCACCCGACAGAACACTGAAGCTTTCTTT.

This clone was found a few times. This sequence joins TRBV12-2 and TRBJ2-5. TRBV12-2 is flagged as a pseudogene. The CDR3 has 13 amino acids. This CDR3 reads CASRHLGTETQYF. The CDR3 DNA follows: TGTGCAAGTCGCCATCTAGGGACGGAGACCCAGTACTTC.

This chain links TRBV5-4 with TRBJ1-2; TRBD1 is a possible D gene (5 bases). Germline CDR1 reads SGHNT; CDR2 reads YYREEE (reference sequence). This CDR3 region has 15 residues. Trimming took off 0 bases at V and 4 bases at J, with 13 bases between the two ends. The CDR3 coding sequence is TGTGCCAGCAGCTTGGTAGGCCGGGGGAGCTATGGCTACACCTTC. This translates into CASSLVGRGSYGYTF.

This clone was detected only a few times. The CDR3 loop reads CASSLYLTGTEAFF. The DNA of the CDR3 is TGTGCCAGCAGTTTATACCTCACGGGGACTGAAGCTTTCTTT. The chain uses TRBV27 and TRBJ1-1; D remains ambiguous. This CDR3 region has 14 residues. With 1 base removed from V and 5 bases from J, the gap between germline ends came to 11 bases. The germline V gene has CDR1 MNHEY and CDR2 SMNVEV (reference sequence).

Turning to this clone: The sample has other DNA sequences that encode this CDR3 too. J is TRBJ1-2 and V is TRBV7-9, with D possibly matching TRBD1 (5 bases). CDR1 and CDR2 from the germline V gene are SEHNR and FQNEAQ (reference sequence). Trimming left V 1 base short and J 3 bases short, with 9 bases between. This CDR3 has 14 amino acids. The CDR3 coding sequence is TGTGCCAGCAGCTTAGTGTTAGGGGACTATGGCTACACCTTC. Its translation is CASSLVLGDYGYTF.

This clone has a handful of counts. The chain links TRBV11-2 to TRBJ2-3, with D hard to call. Deletions cut 2 bases from V and 4 bases from J, with 7 bases between. In germline, CDR1 is SGHAT, CDR2 FQNNGV. CDR3 size: 13 residues. The DNA for the CDR3 is TGTGCCAGCAGCTTAAGAGCAGCAGATACGCAGTATTTT. Its translation: CASSLRAADTQYF.

This clone came up a few times. J is TRBJ1-1 and V is TRBV13; no definite D call. This CDR3 is 15 amino acids long. The germline gives CDR1 PRHDT, CDR2 FYEKMQ (reference sequence). The germline V and J ends were trimmed by 0 bases and 1 base, with 9 bases remaining between them. The CDR3 DNA reads TGTGCCAGCAGCTTAGGCCCCGGCACGAACACTGAAGCTTTCTTT. The encoded protein is CASSLGPGTNTEAFF.

There are a few counts of this clone. This sequence joins TRBV10-2 and TRBJ2-3, with D possibly TRBD2 on 5 matching bases. The CDR3 covers 15 residues. Germline loops: CDR1 WSHSY, CDR2 SAAADI. The V gene lost 6 bases and the J gene lost 0 bases, with 13 bases spanning the gap. CDR3 nucleotide sequence: TGCGCCAGCAGGCAACAGATAGCGAGCACAGATACGCAGTATTTT. Translating gives CASRQQIASTDTQYF.

This clone was picked up a small number of times. The chain has TRBV15 and TRBJ2-7; 12 bases are a match to TRBD2. Germline V gives CDR1 LNHNV, CDR2 YYDKDF (reference sequence). The CDR3 length is 14 residues. With 1 base clipped from V and 9 bases from J, the junction kept 4 bases outside the gene matches. CDR3 sequence reads: CATSRASGGAGQYF. In DNA, the CDR3 is TGTGCCACCAGCAGAGCTAGCGGGGGGGCCGGGCAGTACTTC.

Here the CDR3 DNA reads TGCGCCAGCAGCCAAGACGCGGCAGGGGTGGTCGGAAATACGCAGTATTTT. Protein product: CASSQDAAGVVGNTQYF. The V call is TRBV4-3, the J call TRBJ2-3, with D possibly TRBD1 on 6 matching bases. Germline CDR1 and CDR2: LGHNA and YSLEER. V shed 0 bases and J shed 7 bases, with 20 bases lying between them. The CDR3 sequence is 17 residues long.

The table lists this clone with a few counts. This rearrangement joins TRBV2 to TRBJ2-3, with 7 bases fitting TRBD1. Germline assignment: CDR1 SNHLY and CDR2 FYNNEI. The CDR3 loop spans 14 amino acids. The V gene end was trimmed by 4 bases and the J gene end by 2 bases; junction bases not matched to a gene: 3. DNA of the CDR3: TGTGCCAGCAGTGCTGACAGGGCCACAGATACGCAGTATTTT. Its protein is CASSADRATDTQYF. The entire variable domain, with the rest obtained from reference TRBV2 and TRBJ2-3, is as follows: EPEVTQTPSHQVTQMGQEVILRCVPISNHLYFYWYRQILGQKVEFLVSFYNNEISEKSEIFDDQFSVERPDGSNFTLKIRSTKLEDSAMYFCASSADRATDTQYFGPGTRLTVL.

This clone has a handful of counts. The V gene is TRBV5-1, the J gene TRBJ2-2; 9 nucleotides match TRBD1. With V trimmed by 1 base and J by 1 base, 2 bases remained unmatched. The CDR3 is 16 residues long. Germline CDR1 reads SGHRS; CDR2 reads YFSETQ. The CDR3, as DNA: TGCGCCAGCAGCTTGTCGACAGGGGGGAACACCGGGGAGCTGTTTTTT. This translates into CASSLSTGGNTGELFF.

The chain couples TRBV11-2 to TRBJ2-5; D gene uncertain. V dropped 9 bases and J dropped 5 bases, with 10 bases sitting between them. The germline gives CDR1 SGHAT, CDR2 FQNNGV. This CDR3 has 11 amino acids. CDR3 sequence (DNA): TGTGCCAGTGGGGTAGGGGAGACCCAGTACTTC. Protein: CASGVGETQYF. The full variable domain, completed using reference TRBV11-2 and TRBJ2-5, is EAGVAQSPRYKIIEKRQSVAFWCNPISGHATLYWYQQILGQGPKLLIQFQNNGVVDDSQLPKDRFSAERLKGVDSTLKIQPAKLEDSAVYLCASGVGETQYFGPGTRLLVL.

With regard to this clone: A clone one base away is much larger, so this may be a read error. This rearrangement joins TRBV7-9 to TRBJ2-7, with TRBD1 identical over 11 bases. From germline, CDR1 is SEHNR and CDR2 FQNEAQ (reference sequence). J was trimmed by 3 bases and V by 5 bases; bases with no gene match: 3. The CDR3 has 14 residues. CDR3 sequence: CASSTGTGGYEQYF. Here the CDR3 DNA reads TGTGCCAGCAGCACCGGGACAGGGGGCTACGAGCAGTACTTC.

In this sample, this clone turned up a few times. The chain carries TRBV11-2 and TRBJ2-4; no firm D call. Trimming left V 4 bases short and J 8 bases short, with 15 bases between. Germline values: CDR1 SGHAT, CDR2 FQNNGV. CDR3 length: 14 amino acids. CDR3 in amino acids: CASSYGPLIDIQYF. DNA of the CDR3: TGTGCCAGCAGCTACGGGCCATTGATAGACATTCAGTACTTC.